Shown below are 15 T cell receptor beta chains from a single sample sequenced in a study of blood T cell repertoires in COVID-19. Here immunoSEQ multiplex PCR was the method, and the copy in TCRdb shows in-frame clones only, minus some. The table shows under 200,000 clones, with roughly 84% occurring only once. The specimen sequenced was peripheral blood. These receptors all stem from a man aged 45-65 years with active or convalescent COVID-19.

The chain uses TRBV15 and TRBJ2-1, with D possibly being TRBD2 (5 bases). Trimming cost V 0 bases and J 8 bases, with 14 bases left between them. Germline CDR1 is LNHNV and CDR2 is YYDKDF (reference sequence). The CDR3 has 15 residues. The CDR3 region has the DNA TGTGCCACCAGCAGAGAGCCTACTAGTACCTATGAGCAGTTCTTC. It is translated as CATSREPTSTYEQFF.

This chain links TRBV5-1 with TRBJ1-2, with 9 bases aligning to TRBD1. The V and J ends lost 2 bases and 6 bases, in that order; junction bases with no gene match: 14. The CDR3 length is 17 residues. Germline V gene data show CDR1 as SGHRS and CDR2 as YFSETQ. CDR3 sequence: CASSFNPSGTGLDGYTF. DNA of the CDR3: TGCGCCAGCAGCTTCAACCCATCCGGGACAGGGTTGGATGGCTACACCTTC.

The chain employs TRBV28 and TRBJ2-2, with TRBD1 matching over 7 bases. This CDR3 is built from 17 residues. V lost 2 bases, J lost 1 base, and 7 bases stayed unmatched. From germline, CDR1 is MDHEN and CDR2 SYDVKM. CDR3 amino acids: CASSLTRDSQNTGELFF. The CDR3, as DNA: TGTGCCAGCAGTTTAACTCGGGACAGCCAGAACACCGGGGAGCTGTTTTTT.

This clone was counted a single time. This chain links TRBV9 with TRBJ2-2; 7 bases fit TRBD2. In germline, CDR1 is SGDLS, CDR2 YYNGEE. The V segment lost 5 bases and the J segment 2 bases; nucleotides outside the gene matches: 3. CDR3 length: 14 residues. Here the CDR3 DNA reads TGTGCCAGCAGACCAGCGGGAAACACCGGGGAGCTGTTTTTT. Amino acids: CASRPAGNTGELFF.

CDR3: CASSQKAGAPYEQYF. The CDR3 coding sequence is TGTGCCAGCAGCCAAAAGGCGGGAGCTCCCTACGAGCAGTACTTC. The rearrangement links TRBV5-4 to TRBJ2-7; 7 bases fit TRBD2. Germline assignment: CDR1 SGHNT and CDR2 YYREEE (reference sequence). Unmatched junction bases numbered 9, after V lost 4 bases and J lost 2 bases. The CDR3 is made up of 15 amino acids.

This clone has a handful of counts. This CDR3 reads CASKGLAGSGELFF. DNA of the CDR3: TGCGCCAGCAAGGGACTAGCGGGTTCCGGGGAGCTGTTTTTT. This chain connects TRBV5-1 to TRBJ2-2, with TRBD2 matching 12 bases. Trimming cost V 6 bases and J 6 bases; bases outside gene matches: 3. There are 14 residues in the CDR3. Germline V gene lookup returns CDR1 SGHRS and CDR2 YFSETQ.

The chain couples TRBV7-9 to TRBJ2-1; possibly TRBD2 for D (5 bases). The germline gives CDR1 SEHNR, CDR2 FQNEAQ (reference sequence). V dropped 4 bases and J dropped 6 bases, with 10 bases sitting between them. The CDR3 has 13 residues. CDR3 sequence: CASSYMAGNEQFF. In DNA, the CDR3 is TGTGCCAGCAGCTATATGGCGGGCAATGAGCAGTTCTTC.

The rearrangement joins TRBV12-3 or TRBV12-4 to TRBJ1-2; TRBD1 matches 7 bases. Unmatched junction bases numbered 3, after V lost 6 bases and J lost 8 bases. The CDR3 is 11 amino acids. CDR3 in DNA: TGTGCCAGCAGCCACAGGGGAGGCTACACCTTC. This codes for CASSHRGGYTF.

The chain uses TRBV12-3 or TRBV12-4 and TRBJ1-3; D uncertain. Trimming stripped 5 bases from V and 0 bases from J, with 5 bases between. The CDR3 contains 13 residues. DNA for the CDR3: TGTGCCAGCAGTCTACTCTCTGGAAACACCATATATTTT. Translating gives CASSLLSGNTIYF.

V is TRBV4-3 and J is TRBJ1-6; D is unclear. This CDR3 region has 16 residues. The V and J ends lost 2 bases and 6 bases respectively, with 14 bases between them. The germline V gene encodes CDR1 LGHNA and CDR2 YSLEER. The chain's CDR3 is CASSQPSGRVNSPLHF. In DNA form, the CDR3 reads TGCGCCAGCAGCCAACCGTCGGGGAGGGTTAATTCACCCCTCCACTTT.

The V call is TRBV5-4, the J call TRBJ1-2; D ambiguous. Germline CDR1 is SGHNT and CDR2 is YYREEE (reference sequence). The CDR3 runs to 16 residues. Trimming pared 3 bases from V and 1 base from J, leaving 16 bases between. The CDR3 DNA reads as TGTGCCAGCAGCTCCAGCCGGGGAGTTTTTAACTATGGCTACACCTTC. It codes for CASSSSRGVFNYGYTF.

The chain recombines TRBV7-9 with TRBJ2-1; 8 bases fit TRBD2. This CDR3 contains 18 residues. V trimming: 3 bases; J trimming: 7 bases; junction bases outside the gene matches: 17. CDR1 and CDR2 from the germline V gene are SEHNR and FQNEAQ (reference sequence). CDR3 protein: CASSLGLIAGRIPNEQFF. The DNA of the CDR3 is TGTGCCAGCAGCTTGGGCCTCATAGCGGGGAGAATCCCAAATGAGCAGTTCTTC. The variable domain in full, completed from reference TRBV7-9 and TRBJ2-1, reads DTGVSQNPRHKITKRGQNVTFRCDPISEHNRLYWYRQTLGQGPEFLTYFQNEAQLEKSRLLSDRFSAERPKGSFSTLEIQRTEQGDSAMYLCASSLGLIAGRIPNEQFFGPGTRLTVL.

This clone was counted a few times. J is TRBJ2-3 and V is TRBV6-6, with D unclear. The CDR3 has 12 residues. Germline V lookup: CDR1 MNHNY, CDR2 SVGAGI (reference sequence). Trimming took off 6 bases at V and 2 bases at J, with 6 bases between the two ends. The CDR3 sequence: CASSPNTDTQYF. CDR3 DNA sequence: TGTGCCAGCAGCCCAAACACAGATACGCAGTATTTT.

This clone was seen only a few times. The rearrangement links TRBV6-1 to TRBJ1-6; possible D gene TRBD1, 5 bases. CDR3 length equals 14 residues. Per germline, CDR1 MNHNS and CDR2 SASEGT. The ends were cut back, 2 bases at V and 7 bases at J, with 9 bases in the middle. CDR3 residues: CASSETKGNSPLHF. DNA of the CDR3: TGTGCCAGCAGTGAAACAAAGGGGAATTCACCCCTCCACTTT.

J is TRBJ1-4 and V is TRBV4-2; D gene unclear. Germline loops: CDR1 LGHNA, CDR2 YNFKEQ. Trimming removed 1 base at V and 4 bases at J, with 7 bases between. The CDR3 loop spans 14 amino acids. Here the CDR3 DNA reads TGTGCCAGCAGCCAAGCTCAGAATAATGAAAAACTGTTTTTT. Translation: CASSQAQNNEKLFF.